This T cell receptor beta chain was recovered during a study of radiotherapy plus CTLA-4 blockade in lung cancer. Study-wide results and caveats: Among blood TCR repertoires after radiotherapy plus ipilimumab, tumor-derived clones expanded. Early blood T cell clone changes and increased post-radiation serum interferon-beta were reportedly the strongest response predictors.

For this clone: Antigen specificity is unknown.

Germline V gene sequence: CDR1 LGHNT, CDR2 FRNRAP. Germline trimming cut 2 bases from V and 9 bases from J; bases unmatched to any gene: 15. CDR3 length: 18 residues. Focal radiation was given together with CTLA-4 blockade (ipilimumab) to patients with chemo-refractory metastatic non-small-cell lung cancer. Only in-frame clones appear in the TCRdb table, and some are missing; sequencing was by immunoSEQ multiplex PCR. The sample includes approximately 81,000 clones, under 80% of them seen just once. V gene TRBV12-5 combines with J gene TRBJ2-1; TRBD2 matches at 11 bases. The clonotype originates from a human donor with non-small cell lung cancer who had a partial response to radiotherapy plus ipilimumab. Some clones in this sample may be carry-over from other donors' samples. The sample consisted of peripheral blood, taken from a patient treated with radiotherapy plus ipilimumab. The DNA for the CDR3 is TGTGCTAGTGGTTTGTCACCAAGACTAGCGGGGACGAGGGGTGAGCAGTTCTTC. Translating gives CASGLSPRLAGTRGEQFF.